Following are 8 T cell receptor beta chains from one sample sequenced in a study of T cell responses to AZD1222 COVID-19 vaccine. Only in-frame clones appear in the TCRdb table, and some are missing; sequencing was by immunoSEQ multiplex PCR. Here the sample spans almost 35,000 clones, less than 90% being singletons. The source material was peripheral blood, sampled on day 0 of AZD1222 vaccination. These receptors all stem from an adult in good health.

The CDR3 here is CASSDTGTSDYNEQFF. As DNA, the CDR3 is TGTGCCAGCAGTGACACCGGGACTAGTGACTACAATGAGCAGTTCTTC. The V and J genes are TRBV6-4 and TRBJ2-1; 8 bases are shared with TRBD2. Germline assignment: CDR1 MRHNA and CDR2 SNTAGT. The CDR3 loop spans 16 amino acids. J was trimmed by 3 bases and V by 2 bases; bases with no gene match: 6.

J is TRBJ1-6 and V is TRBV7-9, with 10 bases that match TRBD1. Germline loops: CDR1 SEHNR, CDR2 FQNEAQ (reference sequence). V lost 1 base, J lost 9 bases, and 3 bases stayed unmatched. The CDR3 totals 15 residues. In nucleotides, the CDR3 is TGTGCCAGCAGCTTAGAAGGGACAGGGGTTTCACCCCTCCACTTT. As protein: CASSLEGTGVSPLHF.

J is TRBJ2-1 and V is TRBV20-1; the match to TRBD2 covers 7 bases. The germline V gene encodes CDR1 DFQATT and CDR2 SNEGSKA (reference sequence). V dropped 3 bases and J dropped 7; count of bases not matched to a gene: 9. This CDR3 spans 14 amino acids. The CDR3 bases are TGCAGTGCTAGTCGTGGGAGGGCCGGGAATGAGCAGTTCTTC. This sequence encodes CSASRGRAGNEQFF.

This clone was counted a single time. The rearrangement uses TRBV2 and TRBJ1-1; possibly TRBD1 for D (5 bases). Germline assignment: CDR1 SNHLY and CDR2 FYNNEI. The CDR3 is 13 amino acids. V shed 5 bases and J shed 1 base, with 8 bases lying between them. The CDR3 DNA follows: TGTGCCAGCAGTTATCAGGGGAACACTGAAGCTTTCTTT. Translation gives CASSYQGNTEAFF. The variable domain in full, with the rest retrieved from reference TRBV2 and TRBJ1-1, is EPEVTQTPSHQVTQMGQEVILRCVPISNHLYFYWYRQILGQKVEFLVSFYNNEISEKSEIFDDQFSVERPDGSNFTLKIRSTKLEDSAMYFCASSYQGNTEAFFGQGTRLTVV.

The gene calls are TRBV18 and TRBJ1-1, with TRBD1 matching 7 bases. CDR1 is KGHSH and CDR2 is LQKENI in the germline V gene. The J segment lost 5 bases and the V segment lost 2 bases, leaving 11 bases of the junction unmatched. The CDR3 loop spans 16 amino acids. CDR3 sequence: CASSPVKGAQRTEAFF. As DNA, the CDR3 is TGTGCCAGCTCACCAGTTAAGGGGGCGCAAAGGACTGAAGCTTTCTTT.

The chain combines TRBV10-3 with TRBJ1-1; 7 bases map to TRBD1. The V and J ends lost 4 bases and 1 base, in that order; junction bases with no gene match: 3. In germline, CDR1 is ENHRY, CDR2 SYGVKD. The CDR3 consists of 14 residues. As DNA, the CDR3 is TGTGCCATCAGTGTCGACAGGGAGAACACTGAAGCTTTCTTT. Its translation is CAISVDRENTEAFF.

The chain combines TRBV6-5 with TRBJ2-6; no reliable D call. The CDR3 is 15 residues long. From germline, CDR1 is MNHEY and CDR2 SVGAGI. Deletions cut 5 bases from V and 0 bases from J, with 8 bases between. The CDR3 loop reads CASSPTSSGANVLTF. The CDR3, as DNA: TGTGCCAGCAGTCCCACAAGCTCTGGGGCCAACGTCCTGACTTTC.

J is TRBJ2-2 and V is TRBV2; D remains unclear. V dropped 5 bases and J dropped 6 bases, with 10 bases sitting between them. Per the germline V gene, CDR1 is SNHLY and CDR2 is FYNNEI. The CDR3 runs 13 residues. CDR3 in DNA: TGTGCCAGCAGTTTTTTGCTCCCCGGGGAGCTGTTTTTT. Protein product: CASSFLLPGELFF.